The 22 T cell receptor beta chains below come from one sample, sequenced in a study of patients and donors after allogeneic stem cell transplantation (dated by TCRdb to 2018 to 2021). Receptors were amplified or captured by RT-PCR. Sequencing relied on a NextSeq 550. TCRdb reworked the public reads: Q25 trimming with fastp, MiXCR clone assembly, productive beta chains retained. Rows are combined by CDR3 protein, so each entry shows the most common genes and DNA. The sample table shows under 200,000 distinct CDR3 sequences, and roughly 31% are seen once. 3.2% of the sample is in the top ten clones. The sequenced sample consisted of blood, either unsorted or a sorted T cell fraction (not recorded which). The receptors here all came from a human donor who was either an allogeneic HSCT recipient or a stem cell or donor lymphocyte infusion donor (not recorded which). It is not recorded whose cells these are; they may come from a transplant donor.

This clonotype was seen only a few times. The chain employs TRBV5-1 and TRBJ2-7, with 9 bases lining up with TRBD2. Germline loops: CDR1 SGHRS, CDR2 YFSETQ. Trimming removed 3 bases from V and 2 bases from J; junction bases left unmatched: 6. The CDR3 sequence is 15 residues long. The CDR3 sequence: CASSYWTSEAYEQYF. CDR3 bases: TGCGCCAGCAGCTACTGGACTAGCGAGGCCTACGAGCAGTACTTC.

This clonotype was counted at least ten times. The rearrangement uses TRBV20-1 and TRBJ1-4; unclear D gene. This CDR3 comprises 13 residues. Germline CDR1 and CDR2: DFQATT and SNEGSKA (reference sequence). V was shortened by 0 bases and J by 10 bases, with 12 bases between the two germline ends. The CDR3 region has the DNA TGCAGTGCTAGAGATAGAGGGTTCCGAAAACTGTTTTTT. It translates to CSARDRGFRKLFF.

V gene TRBV27 combines with J gene TRBJ2-3; D remains unclear. The length of the CDR3 is 14 residues. Per the germline V gene, CDR1 is MNHEY and CDR2 is SMNVEV (reference sequence). Between the trimmed V and J ends, which lost 5 bases and 0 bases, there was a span of 9 bases. The CDR3 reads CASSPRRSTDTQYF. The CDR3 coding sequence is TGTGCCAGCAGTCCCCGCCGGAGCACAGATACGCAGTATTTT.

This clonotype was detected a few times. The CDR3 protein is CASSLRGHQNTEAFF. The CDR3 bases are TGTGCCAGCAGCTTACGGGGACACCAGAACACTGAAGCTTTCTTT. The V call is TRBV7-2, the J call TRBJ1-1, with a tentative D call TRBD1 (6 bases). This CDR3 has 15 amino acids. Per the germline V gene, CDR1 is SGHTA and CDR2 is FQGNSA. Deletions cut 2 bases from V and 1 base from J, with 11 bases between.

This clonotype has just a few counts. The chain joins TRBV5-1 to TRBJ2-7; 11 bases line up with TRBD2. This CDR3 is built from 15 residues. Germline values: CDR1 SGHRS, CDR2 YFSETQ. Unmatched junction bases numbered 3, after V lost 3 bases and J lost 1 base. CDR3 coding DNA: TGCGCCAGCAGCTCACTAGCGGGGGATTCCTACGAGCAGTACTTC. Residues: CASSSLAGDSYEQYF.

This clonotype occurred once. V and J are TRBV7-9 and TRBJ2-1; TRBD2 agrees at 12 bases. The CDR3 covers 17 residues. CDR1 SEHNR and CDR2 FQNEAQ come from the germline V gene (reference sequence). Trimming at V came to 4 bases and at J to 3 bases, leaving 7 bases not matched to a gene. The CDR3 sequence is CASSWELAGGLYNEQFF. In DNA, the CDR3 is TGTGCCAGCAGCTGGGAACTAGCGGGAGGCCTCTACAATGAGCAGTTCTTC.

The V call is TRBV18, the J call TRBJ2-1; 8 bases are shared with TRBD2. Germline V CDR1 and CDR2: KGHSH, LQKENI. Trimming at V came to 3 bases and at J to 3 bases, leaving 1 base not matched to a gene. The length of the CDR3 is 14 residues. CDR3 nucleotides: TGTGCCAGCTCACCCCTAGCGGGCTACAATGAGCAGTTCTTC. Translating it yields CASSPLAGYNEQFF.

V and J are TRBV10-3 and TRBJ2-1; TRBD2 matches at 11 bases. The CDR3 runs 13 residues. After removal of 9 bases from V and 4 bases from J, the junction contained 2 bases not matched to a gene. Germline loops: CDR1 ENHRY, CDR2 SYGVKD. The DNA of the CDR3 is TGTGCCATAACTAGCGGGGGATACAATGAGCAGTTCTTC. Protein sequence: CAITSGGYNEQFF.

This clonotype was counted a single time. This chain links TRBV24-1 with TRBJ2-5, with TRBD1 identical over 11 bases. This CDR3 has 16 residues. The V gene's germline CDR1 is KGHDR and CDR2 SFDVKD. J lost 3 bases, V lost 9 bases, and 11 bases had no gene match. The CDR3 region is CATASGTGGGEETQYF. Here the CDR3 DNA reads TGTGCCACCGCTTCCGGGACAGGGGGAGGAGAAGAGACCCAGTACTTC.

This clonotype was counted once. This chain joins TRBV6-1 and TRBJ2-5, with 11 bases aligning to TRBD2. The V segment lost 7 bases and the J segment 1 base; nucleotides outside the gene matches: 11. Germline-derived CDR1 and CDR2 are MNHNS and SASEGT. The length of the CDR3 is 17 residues. The CDR3 protein is CASIRFGTSGFQETQYF. The CDR3 DNA sequence: TGTGCCAGCATTAGGTTCGGGACTAGCGGTTTCCAAGAGACCCAGTACTTC.

This clonotype appeared a few times. The V call is TRBV28, the J call TRBJ2-7; maybe TRBD2 (6 bases). CDR1 and CDR2 (germline): MDHEN, SYDVKM. Trimming pared 5 bases from V and 4 bases from J, leaving 15 bases between. CDR3 length equals 14 residues. CDR3 amino acids: CASSATSLLYEQYF. The CDR3, as DNA: TGTGCCAGCAGTGCCACTAGCCTCCTTTACGAGCAGTACTTC.

Points on this clonotype: A read error may account for a junction end that differs from germline. This rearrangement joins TRBV20-1 to TRBJ1-5; D remains ambiguous. CDR3 size: 13 residues. Per the germline V gene, CDR1 is DFQATT and CDR2 is SNEGSKA (reference sequence). CDR3 sequence: CSASGVNNQLQHF. The CDR3 DNA follows: TGCAGTGCTAGTGGGGTTAACAATCAGCTCCAGCATTTT.

V usage is TRBV12-3 or TRBV12-4 and J usage is TRBJ2-1; the D gene is possibly TRBD2 (7 bases). This CDR3 is 15 amino acids long. With 5 bases removed from V and 2 bases from J, the gap between germline ends came to 13 bases. CDR3 sequence (DNA): TGTGCCAGCAGTCCCACGGGGGGCACCTACAATGAGCAGTTCTTC. Amino acid sequence: CASSPTGGTYNEQFF.

This clonotype was seen more than once but under ten times. The chain uses TRBV25-1 and TRBJ1-2, with D perhaps TRBD1 (6 bases). The V and J ends lost 4 bases and 5 bases respectively, with 8 bases between them. This CDR3 has 12 residues. The germline CDR1 and CDR2 sequences are MGHDK and SYGVNS. CDR3 DNA sequence: TGTGCCAGCAGTGGTAGGGGGTATGGCTACACCTTC. It is translated as CASSGRGYGYTF.

The chain has TRBV10-3 and TRBJ2-1; 12 nucleotides agree with TRBD2. The V segment lost 7 bases and the J segment 7 bases; nucleotides outside the gene matches: 2. Germline CDR1 ENHRY, CDR2 SYGVKD. The CDR3 sequence is 13 residues long. The CDR3: CAIKGLAGNEQFF. In DNA, the CDR3 is TGTGCCATCAAAGGACTAGCGGGAAATGAGCAGTTCTTC.

This clonotype has only a few counts. The chain employs TRBV6-2 or TRBV6-3 and TRBJ2-7; D unclear. The length of the CDR3 is 14 residues. The V gene's germline CDR1 is MNHEY and CDR2 SVGEGT. Trimming took off 6 bases at V and 0 bases at J, with 12 bases between the two ends. CDR3 in amino acids: CASSSRRSSYEQYF. CDR3 coding DNA: TGTGCCAGCAGCTCCAGAAGGTCCTCCTACGAGCAGTACTTC.

The genes are TRBV7-3 and TRBJ2-3; TRBD2 agrees at 9 bases. V shed 5 bases, J shed 6 bases, and the junction held 9 bases outside the gene matches. The germline V gene has CDR1 SGHTA and CDR2 FQGTGA. This CDR3 comprises 15 residues. CDR3 nucleotides: TGTGCCAGCAGCCGCGGGAGGGCCAGGTCCGATACGCAGTATTTT. Protein sequence: CASSRGRARSDTQYF.

The V call is TRBV6-2 or TRBV6-3, the J call TRBJ2-1, with TRBD2 as a possible D gene (6 bases). V lost 6 bases and J 3 bases, leaving 9 bases between the germline ends. In germline, CDR1 is MNHEY, CDR2 SVGEGT. This CDR3 contains 13 residues. The CDR3 DNA sequence: TGTGCCAGCAGCGGAGGGTTCTACAATGAGCAGTTCTTC. It translates to CASSGGFYNEQFF.

The chain couples TRBV20-1 to TRBJ1-5, with a tentative D call TRBD1 (6 bases). V was cut by 0 bases and J by 5 bases, with 17 bases left in between. The germline V gene encodes CDR1 DFQATT and CDR2 SNEGSKA (reference sequence). This CDR3 region has 16 residues. CDR3 coding DNA: TGCAGTGCTAGAGATAACAAGGGGGGCCCTGATCAGCCCCAGCATTTT. Protein: CSARDNKGGPDQPQHF.

This clonotype has more than one count but fewer than ten. The genes are TRBV20-1 and TRBJ1-5; D is unresolved. The germline V gene encodes CDR1 DFQATT and CDR2 SNEGSKA (reference sequence). Trimming shortened V by 3 bases and J by 0 bases, and 12 bases separated the two germline ends. The CDR3 has 15 amino acids. CDR3 nucleotide sequence: TGCAGTGCTAGCGGTCAGACTTATAGCAATCAGCCCCAGCATTTT. It is translated as CSASGQTYSNQPQHF.

The chain couples TRBV7-2 to TRBJ2-5; D tentatively fits TRBD1 or TRBD2 (6 bases each). The V and J ends lost 1 base and 2 bases respectively, with 8 bases between them. The germline V gene encodes CDR1 SGHTA and CDR2 FQGNSA. The CDR3 is 14 residues long. CDR3 bases: TGTGCCAGCAGCTTAGGGAGGGGGCAAGAGACCCAGTACTTC. Its translation: CASSLGRGQETQYF.

The CDR3 loop is CSATPGTNYGYTF. CDR3 in DNA: TGCAGTGCCACGCCAGGGACGAACTATGGCTACACCTTC. The V and J genes are TRBV20-1 and TRBJ1-2; perhaps TRBD1 as D (5 bases). CDR1 and CDR2 (germline): DFQATT, SNEGSKA (reference sequence). V lost 6 bases to trimming and J lost 2 bases, with 13 bases between them. This CDR3 has 13 amino acids.